The clone carrying this T cell receptor (beta chain) was seen more than once but under ten times. Produced via immunoSEQ multiplex PCR; TCRdb's table is partial and in-frame only. The table includes about 200,000 clones, approximately 82% detected once. The data were taken from a study of blood T cell repertoires in COVID-19. Looked up from germline, CDR1 is SGHTA and CDR2 is FQGNSA. V was pared by 1 base and J by 2 bases, with 5 bases of the junction left unmatched. The CDR3 runs 16 residues. This chain links TRBV7-2 with TRBJ2-4; 7 positions match TRBD2. The sequencing input was peripheral blood. The TCR comes from a human donor with acute or convalescent COVID-19. The donor label of this sample is uncertain. Here the CDR3 DNA reads TGTGCCAGCAGCTTAGGCCTAGCGGTCTCCAAAAACATTCAGTACTTC. This translates into CASSLGLAVSKNIQYF.